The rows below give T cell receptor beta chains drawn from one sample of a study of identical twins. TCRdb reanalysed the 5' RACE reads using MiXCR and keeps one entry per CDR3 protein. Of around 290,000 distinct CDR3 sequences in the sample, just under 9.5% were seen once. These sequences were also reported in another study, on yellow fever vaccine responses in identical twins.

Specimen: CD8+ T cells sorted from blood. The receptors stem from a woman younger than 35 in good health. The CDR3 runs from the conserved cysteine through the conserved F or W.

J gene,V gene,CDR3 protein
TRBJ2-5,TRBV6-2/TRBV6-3,CASSYVETETQYF
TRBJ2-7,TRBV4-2,CASSQEDSGLASYEQYF
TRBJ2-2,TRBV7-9,CASSLVPAGFGELFF
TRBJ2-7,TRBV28,CASSYRQGANDYEQYF
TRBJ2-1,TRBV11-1,CASSLGPLAGGPYNEQFF
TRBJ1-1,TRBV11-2,CASSLDVGLEAFF
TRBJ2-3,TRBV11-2,CASSSVGLPADTQYF
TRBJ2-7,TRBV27,CASSPRQGVDEQYF
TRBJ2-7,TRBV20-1,CSARGQYSYEQYF
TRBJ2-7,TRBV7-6,CASSSSLGGSLSYEQYF
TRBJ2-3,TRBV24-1,CATSDPPSDTQYF
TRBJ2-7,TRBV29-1,CSAPKFGLISSYEQYF
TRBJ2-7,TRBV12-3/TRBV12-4,CASSPGSGVSNYEQYF
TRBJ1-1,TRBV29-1,CSAEGWRVTNTEAFF
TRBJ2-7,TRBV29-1,CSVGDSAYEQYF
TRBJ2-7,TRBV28,CASSSIDPLRDHEQYF
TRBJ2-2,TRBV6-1,CASSLTGYRTGELFF
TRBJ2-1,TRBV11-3,CASSQQTGVGEQFF
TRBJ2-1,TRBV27,CASSFLRWGEQFF
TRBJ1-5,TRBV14,CASIQVQHF
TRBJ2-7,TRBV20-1,CSAEFTGGGEQYF